This T cell receptor beta chain was captured in a study of neoadjuvant nivolumab and ipilimumab in lung cancer. Clones were sequenced by immunoSEQ multiplex PCR, and TCRdb holds only the in-frame ones, with some missing. This sample has approximately 15,000 clones; 55% to 70% occur once, and the top ten carry about 25%. A note on this clone: Its target is not known.

Broader study findings: Compared with tumor-adjacent uninvolved lung, resected tumors showed greater richness and clonality.

This CDR3 spans 15 amino acids. Germline V gene sequence: CDR1 SQVTM, CDR2 ANQGSEA. J lost 4 bases, V lost 5 bases, and 7 bases had no gene match. The TCR sequence derives from an adult with non-small cell lung cancer. V gene TRBV29-1 combines with J gene TRBJ2-3, with 12 bases fitting TRBD2. Sample: peripheral blood, taken after neoadjuvant nivolumab, alone or with ipilimumab, at or shortly before surgery. In DNA form, the CDR3 reads TGCAGCGTTTTCGGGACTAGCGGGTATGCAGATACGCAGTATTTT. This encodes CSVFGTSGYADTQYF.